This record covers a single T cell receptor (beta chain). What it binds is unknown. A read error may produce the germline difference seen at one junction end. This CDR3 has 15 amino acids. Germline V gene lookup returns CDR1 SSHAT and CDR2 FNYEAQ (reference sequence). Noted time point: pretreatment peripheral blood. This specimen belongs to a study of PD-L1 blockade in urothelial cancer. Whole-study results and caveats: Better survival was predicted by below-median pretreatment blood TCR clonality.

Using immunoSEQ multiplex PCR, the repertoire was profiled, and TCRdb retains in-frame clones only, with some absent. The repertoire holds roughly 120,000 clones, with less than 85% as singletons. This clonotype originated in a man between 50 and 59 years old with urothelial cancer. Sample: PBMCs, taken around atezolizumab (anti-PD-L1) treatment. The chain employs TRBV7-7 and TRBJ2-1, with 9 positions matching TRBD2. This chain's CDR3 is CASSLGLAGYNEQFF. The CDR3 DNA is TGTGCTAGCAGCTTGGGACTAGCTGGGTACAATGAGCAGTTCTTC.